One sample yielded the 27 T cell receptor beta chains listed below, sequenced in a study of blood T cell repertoires in COVID-19. Repertoires were generated with immunoSEQ multiplex PCR, while TCRdb's copy carries only in-frame clones and drops some. The profile shows about 99,000 clones, approximately 80% of them singletons. The sequencing sample was made of peripheral blood. Receptor source: a human donor in a cohort sampled during active COVID-19.

This rearrangement joins TRBV28 to TRBJ2-7; 8 bases map to TRBD1. Trimming took 1 base from V and 4 from J; bases not matched to a gene: 3. The CDR3 has 14 amino acids. Per germline, CDR1 MDHEN and CDR2 SYDVKM. CDR3 protein: CASSLSGGRYEQYF. CDR3 in DNA: TGTGCCAGCAGTTTATCAGGGGGCAGGTACGAGCAGTACTTC.

J is TRBJ1-2 and V is TRBV3-1 (or the pseudogene TRBV3-2); TRBD1 aligns across 8 bases. The CDR3 consists of 15 residues. V was clipped by 7 bases and J by 5 bases; unmatched bases: 12. The germline V gene has CDR1 LGHDT and CDR2 YNNKEL (reference sequence). CDR3 protein: CASTKGQGAQYGYTF. CDR3 in DNA: TGTGCCAGCACCAAAGGGCAGGGGGCACAGTATGGCTACACCTTC.

The chain uses TRBV6-1 and TRBJ1-2, with 10 bases fitting TRBD1. Germline-derived CDR1 and CDR2 are MNHNS and SASEGT. The CDR3 sequence is 15 residues long. V gave up 1 base and J gave up 8 bases; unmatched junction bases: 7. CDR3 sequence: CASSEVTGGVEGYTF. The DNA for the CDR3 is TGTGCCAGCAGTGAAGTGACAGGGGGCGTGGAGGGCTACACCTTC.

V and J are TRBV18 and TRBJ1-2; possible D gene TRBD1, 5 bases. CDR1 and CDR2 (germline): KGHSH, LQKENI. Trimming cost V 2 bases and J 5 bases, with 18 bases left between them. CDR3 size: 16 residues. The DNA of the CDR3 is TGTGCCAGCTCACCAGGGAAGGGCCTTGGGGCATATGGCTACACCTTC. Translated: CASSPGKGLGAYGYTF.

The V call is TRBV3-1 (or the pseudogene TRBV3-2), the J call TRBJ2-3; no clear D. This CDR3 spans 12 amino acids. The germline V gene has CDR1 LGHDT and CDR2 YNNKEL (reference sequence). Trimming took 0 bases from V and 11 from J, leaving 9 bases between them. The CDR3 sequence is CASSQEASKQYF. CDR3 DNA: TGTGCCAGCAGCCAAGAAGCTAGTAAGCAGTATTTT.

The V and J genes are TRBV15 and TRBJ2-3; 9 bases fit TRBD1. Germline assignment: CDR1 LNHNV and CDR2 YYDKDF (reference sequence). The CDR3 length is 17 residues. V trimming: 0 bases; J trimming: 4 bases; junction bases outside the gene matches: 8. CDR3 bases: TGTGCCACCAGCAGAGATACCGGGACAGGGCGCGCAGATACGCAGTATTTT. This gives the protein CATSRDTGTGRADTQYF.

This clone was observed a handful of times. This rearrangement joins TRBV4-3 to TRBJ1-2, with TRBD1 matching 7 bases. Germline CDR1 LGHNA, CDR2 YSLEER. This CDR3 is built from 14 residues. Losses at the gene ends were 0 bases for V and 5 bases for J; bases not matched to a gene: 3. The CDR3 DNA reads TGCGCCAGCAGCCAAGAACAGGGGCAGTATGGCTACACCTTC. Protein: CASSQEQGQYGYTF.

This clone came up once. CDR3 sequence: CASSPGEVYGYTF. CDR3 nucleotide sequence: TGTGCCAGCTCACCAGGTGAGGTCTATGGCTACACCTTC. The chain couples TRBV18 to TRBJ1-2, with D hard to call. The V end was cut by 2 bases, the J end by 4 bases, with 8 bases between. This CDR3 is 13 amino acids long. Germline values: CDR1 KGHSH, CDR2 LQKENI.

V gene TRBV2 combines with J gene TRBJ2-3; the match to TRBD1 covers 7 bases. The CDR3 runs 15 residues. Losses at the gene ends were 1 base for V and 5 bases for J; bases not matched to a gene: 6. Germline V gives CDR1 SNHLY, CDR2 FYNNEI. CDR3 nucleotides: TGTGCCAGCAGTGAAGAGGGCAGGGACAGAGATACGCAGTATTTT. Amino acids: CASSEEGRDRDTQYF.

The chain recombines TRBV12-3 or TRBV12-4 with TRBJ1-2, with TRBD1 as a possible D gene (5 bases). Trimming removed 7 bases from V and 8 bases from J, with 17 bases in between. The CDR3 length is 13 residues. The CDR3 loop reads CASTQGTGLGYTF. The CDR3 bases are TGTGCCAGCACCCAAGGAACAGGTCTAGGCTACACCTTC.

This chain joins TRBV7-8 and TRBJ1-2, with TRBD1 matching over 9 bases. CDR1 SGHVS and CDR2 FQNEAQ come from the germline V gene. J lost 11 bases, V lost 0 bases, and 4 bases had no gene match. This CDR3 comprises 13 residues. CDR3 protein: CASSLAVGQGYTF. The DNA for the CDR3 is TGTGCCAGCAGCTTAGCCGTCGGACAGGGGTACACCTTC.

The V and J genes are TRBV5-4 and TRBJ1-1; TRBD1 matches 9 bases. From germline, CDR1 is SGHNT and CDR2 YYREEE (reference sequence). Germline trimming cut 1 base from V and 11 bases from J; bases unmatched to any gene: 12. The CDR3 length is 15 residues. The CDR3 sequence is CASSLLGQGGGKAFF. In DNA, the CDR3 is TGTGCCAGCAGCTTGTTGGGACAGGGTGGGGGAAAGGCTTTCTTT.

This chain joins TRBV4-1 and TRBJ2-1; 10 nucleotides align to TRBD2. Germline CDR1 MGHRA, CDR2 YSYEKL. The V gene end was trimmed by 4 bases and the J gene end by 5 bases; junction bases not matched to a gene: 2. CDR3 length: 14 amino acids. The CDR3 region is CASSRSGGHNEQFF. In DNA form, the CDR3 reads TGCGCCAGCAGCCGTAGCGGGGGGCACAATGAGCAGTTCTTC.

The rearrangement joins TRBV30 to TRBJ1-1; 10 bases are shared with TRBD1. The junction had 5 bases not matched to a gene; V was cut back by 7 bases and J by 3 bases. This CDR3 has 13 residues. The germline gives CDR1 GTSNPN, CDR2 SVGIG (reference sequence). In nucleotides, the CDR3 is TGTGCCTCGGACAGGGGGTTAGACACTGAAGCTTTCTTT. Amino acid sequence: CASDRGLDTEAFF.

The rearrangement uses TRBV19 and TRBJ1-6, with a possible D match to TRBD1 (5 bases). This CDR3 contains 14 residues. Germline loops: CDR1 LNHDA, CDR2 SQIVND (reference sequence). V lost 6 bases and J lost 5, with 11 bases in between. The CDR3 sequence is CASSQGIHNSPLHF. The DNA for the CDR3 is TGTGCCAGTAGCCAGGGCATCCATAATTCACCCCTCCACTTT.

The V gene is TRBV18, the J gene TRBJ1-5, with 7 nucleotides matching TRBD1. V lost 5 bases to trimming and J lost 2 bases; unmatched junction nucleotides: 6. The CDR3 sequence is 15 residues long. Germline V CDR1 and CDR2: KGHSH, LQKENI. CDR3 DNA: TGTGCCAGCTCAGTTACAGGGGTTGGCAATCAGCCCCAGCATTTT. It is translated as CASSVTGVGNQPQHF.

The CDR3 spells CASSLSGPPSGGATDTQYF. CDR3 bases: TGTGCCAGCAGTTTATCTGGCCCCCCTAGCGGGGGGGCCACAGATACGCAGTATTTT. The chain couples TRBV27 to TRBJ2-3, with 12 bases lining up with TRBD2. V shed 0 bases, J shed 2 bases, and the junction held 9 bases outside the gene matches. The CDR3 consists of 19 residues. CDR1 and CDR2 (germline): MNHEY, SMNVEV (reference sequence).

This clone was seen repeatedly, ten times or more. The chain has TRBV7-9 and TRBJ1-4; 7 bases are a match to TRBD1. The trim removed 5 bases at V and 8 bases at J, leaving 11 bases unmatched. Per the germline V gene, CDR1 is SEHNR and CDR2 is FQNEAQ (reference sequence). The length of the CDR3 is 15 residues. DNA of the CDR3: TGTGCCAGCAGCCTGCTCGACAGGGTCGGAGAAAAACTGTTTTTT. Its translation is CASSLLDRVGEKLFF.

This chain joins TRBV3-1 (or the pseudogene TRBV3-2) and TRBJ2-3; TRBD2 matches at 10 bases. After removal of 4 bases from V and 2 bases from J, the junction contained 9 bases not matched to a gene. Germline V gene sequence: CDR1 LGHDT, CDR2 YNNKEL (reference sequence). The CDR3 is 17 residues long. Here the CDR3 DNA reads TGTGCCAGCAGCCCGGGGGGGCTAGCGGGGGCCACAGATACGCAGTATTTT. Translated, it gives CASSPGGLAGATDTQYF.

This clone was counted between two and nine times. CDR3 sequence: CASSTPSPLAGGPGEQFF. The CDR3 nucleotides read TGTGCCAGCAGTACTCCCTCCCCTTTAGCGGGGGGGCCGGGTGAGCAGTTCTTC. J is TRBJ2-1 and V is TRBV6-2 or TRBV6-3; 11 bases agree with TRBD2. Unmatched junction bases numbered 18, after V lost 5 bases and J lost 9 bases. The CDR3 is 18 amino acids. Germline CDR1 MNHEY, CDR2 SVGEGT.

The chain uses TRBV19 and TRBJ1-1, with a weak D call TRBD1 (5 bases). This CDR3 has 17 amino acids. With 3 bases removed from V and 3 bases from J, the gap between germline ends came to 20 bases. The germline gives CDR1 LNHDA, CDR2 SQIVND (reference sequence). Here the CDR3 reads CASSMLLMGQRDTEAFF. DNA for the CDR3: TGTGCCAGTAGTATGCTCCTAATGGGGCAAAGGGACACTGAAGCTTTCTTT.

This clone was detected once. CDR3 region: CASSLLGAVLRPDTQYF. The CDR3, as DNA: TGTGCCAGCAGCCTCCTAGGGGCTGTCTTGCGCCCAGATACGCAGTATTTT. V and J are TRBV7-3 and TRBJ2-3; tentative D call: TRBD1 (5 bases). The CDR3 spans 17 residues. In germline, CDR1 is SGHTA, CDR2 FQGTGA. V shed 5 bases and J shed 4 bases, with 22 bases lying between them.

This sequence joins TRBV9 and TRBJ1-1, with unresolved D. The CDR3 contains 15 residues. Germline V gives CDR1 SGDLS, CDR2 YYNGEE. Trimming removed 0 bases from V and 0 bases from J, with 9 bases in between. Here the CDR3 DNA reads TGTGCCAGCAGCGTAGTCCGCAGGTTGAACACTGAAGCTTTCTTT. Translated: CASSVVRRLNTEAFF.

The genes are TRBV27 and TRBJ1-4, with TRBD1 matching 10 bases. V was pared by 2 bases and J by 6 bases, with 3 bases of the junction left unmatched. The CDR3 totals 15 residues. CDR1 and CDR2 from the germline V gene are MNHEY and SMNVEV (reference sequence). This chain's CDR3 is CASSLGGTGDEKLFF. Here the CDR3 DNA reads TGTGCCAGCAGTTTAGGCGGGACAGGGGATGAAAAACTGTTTTTT.

V is TRBV29-1 and J is TRBJ1-1, with TRBD1 as a possible D gene (6 bases). Germline V gives CDR1 SQVTM, CDR2 ANQGSEA. Trimming took off 0 bases at V and 0 bases at J, with 14 bases between the two ends. This CDR3 contains 16 residues. The CDR3 sequence: CSVEDRTRGMNTEAFF. In DNA form, the CDR3 reads TGCAGCGTTGAAGATCGTACCAGGGGCATGAACACTGAAGCTTTCTTT. The variable domain in full, completed from reference TRBV29-1 and TRBJ1-1, reads SAVISQKPSRDICQRGTSLTIQCQVDSQVTMMFWYRQQPGQSLTLIATANQGSEATYESGFVIDKFPISRPNLTFSTLTVSNMSPEDSSIYLCSVEDRTRGMNTEAFFGQGTRLTVV.

This chain joins TRBV6-5 and TRBJ1-2; 7 bases are a match to TRBD1. This CDR3 spans 14 amino acids. With 4 bases clipped from V and 4 bases from J, the junction kept 6 bases outside the gene matches. Germline CDR1 reads MNHEY; CDR2 reads SVGAGI. The CDR3 protein is CASSWRRTGYGYTF. In nucleotides, the CDR3 is TGTGCCAGCAGTTGGCGCAGGACAGGCTATGGCTACACCTTC.

This sequence joins TRBV14 and TRBJ1-4; 7 nucleotides align to TRBD1. J was trimmed by 5 bases and V by 2 bases; bases with no gene match: 8. This CDR3 has 16 amino acids. Germline CDR1 SGHDN, CDR2 FVKESK. CDR3 nucleotide sequence: TGTGCCAGCAGCCAAAGACCGGGACAGCAAAATGAAAAACTGTTTTTT. Amino acid sequence: CASSQRPGQQNEKLFF.